This T cell receptor (beta chain) was identified in a study of identical twins. Study-level findings and limits: Analyses based on zero insertions could be partly confounded by invariant MAIT and iNKT cells. Among beta out-of-frame sequences, excess sharing between twins appeared weaker.

One entry per CDR3 protein results from TCRdb running MiXCR on the 5' RACE reads. The sample shows fewer than 800,000 distinct CDR3 sequences, 7% to 7.5% of them seen only once. CDR3 length: 13 amino acids. Per the germline V gene, CDR1 is SEHNR and CDR2 is FQNEAQ (reference sequence). The V gene lost 6 bases and the J gene lost 1 base, with 9 bases spanning the gap. This clonotype occurred many times. Antigen unknown. These data were also filed under a second study, of yellow fever vaccine responses in identical twins. That paper adds: A vaccine T cell response that seemed partly convergent and partly personalized was reported in twins.

The clonotype originates from a woman under 30 in good health. Material: PBMCs. The chain uses TRBV7-9 and TRBJ1-2, with D uncertain. CDR3 bases: TGTGCCAGCAGTTCCAGTTATAACTATGGCTACACCTTC. Its translation is CASSSSYNYGYTF.